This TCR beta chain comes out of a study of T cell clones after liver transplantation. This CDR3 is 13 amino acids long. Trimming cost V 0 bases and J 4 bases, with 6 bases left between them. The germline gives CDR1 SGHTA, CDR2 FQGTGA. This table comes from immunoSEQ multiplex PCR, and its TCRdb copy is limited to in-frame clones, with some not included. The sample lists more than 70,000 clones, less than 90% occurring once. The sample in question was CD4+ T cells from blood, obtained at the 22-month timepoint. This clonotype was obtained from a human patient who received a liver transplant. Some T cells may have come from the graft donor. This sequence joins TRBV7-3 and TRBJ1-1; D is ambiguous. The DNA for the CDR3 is TGTGCCAGCAGCTTAACTTCTTCCACTGAAGCTTTCTTT. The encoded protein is CASSLTSSTEAFF.